One and the same sample provided the 14 T cell receptor beta chains below, sequenced in a study of blood T cells in healthy people across ages (dated by TCRdb to the mid-2010s). Library preparation employed 5' RACE. Sequencing used an Illumina HiSeq 2500. A second roughly 7 to 12 cycle PCR used a sample-barcoded 5' primer and a J-beta primer mix. TCRdb applied fastp at Q25 and MiXCR to the public reads, then kept only in-frame beta chains. CDR3 protein duplicates are merged, each entry listing the most common genes and DNA. This sample has around 990,000 distinct CDR3 sequences in its table, and under 30% of those were observed once. The biggest ten clones account for approximately 0.71% of the sample. Separately, the same data were catalogued under a study of T cells of mothers and their children.

The sequenced sample was blood. Every receptor here comes from a girl aged 2-10 years in good health.

The V and J genes are TRBV27 and TRBJ2-7; 10 bases match TRBD1. CDR3 length: 14 residues. V was clipped by 6 bases and J by 0 bases; unmatched bases: 2. Germline assignment: CDR1 MNHEY and CDR2 SMNVEV (reference sequence). The CDR3 here is CASRRQGASYEQYF. As DNA, the CDR3 is TGTGCCAGCAGAAGACAGGGGGCCTCCTACGAGCAGTACTTC.

This clonotype was seen a handful of times. This chain joins TRBV18 and TRBJ2-2; no definite D call. V was pared by 0 bases and J by 2 bases, with 13 bases between. Germline V gene data show CDR1 as KGHSH and CDR2 as LQKENI. The CDR3 is made up of 17 amino acids. This chain's CDR3 is CASSPPLTHTNTGELFF. DNA for the CDR3: TGTGCCAGCTCACCACCACTTACGCATACTAACACCGGGGAGCTGTTTTTT.

V is TRBV29-1 and J is TRBJ2-3; a weak D match, TRBD2 (6 bases). Trimming left V 6 bases short and J 0 bases short, with 13 bases between. The CDR3 consists of 14 residues. The germline gives CDR1 SQVTM, CDR2 ANQGSEA. CDR3 nucleotide sequence: TGCAGCGTCTCGAGGGACTGGAGCACAGATACGCAGTATTTT. Translating gives CSVSRDWSTDTQYF.

This clonotype was found a few times. This chain connects TRBV14 to TRBJ2-6; no clear D. The CDR3 totals 17 residues. CDR1 and CDR2 from the germline V gene are SGHDN and FVKESK. V shed 2 bases and J shed 0 bases, with 11 bases lying between them. The CDR3 loop is CASSQQDVFSGANVLTF. The CDR3 bases are TGTGCCAGCAGCCAACAAGACGTGTTCTCTGGGGCCAACGTCCTGACTTTC.

The CDR3 DNA reads as TGTGCCAGCAGTGAAAGGGGCGTAGGGGGAACCGGGGAGCTGTTTTTT. Translating gives CASSERGVGGTGELFF. The rearrangement uses TRBV2 and TRBJ2-2, with D possibly matching TRBD1 (6 bases). The germline V gene has CDR1 SNHLY and CDR2 FYNNEI. Trimming took 2 bases from V and 5 from J, leaving 15 bases between them. The CDR3 runs to 16 residues.

This chain connects TRBV7-2 to TRBJ1-2; TRBD1 is a possible D gene (6 bases). CDR3 length equals 15 residues. Germline CDR1 SGHTA, CDR2 FQGNSA. With 2 bases removed from V and 8 bases from J, the gap between germline ends came to 18 bases. The CDR3 DNA follows: TGTGCCAGCAGCTTAACAGGGAGGAGGGGTACGGGCTACACCTTC. Translating gives CASSLTGRRGTGYTF.

The V gene is TRBV27, the J gene TRBJ2-1, with 9 bases fitting TRBD2. Germline V gives CDR1 MNHEY, CDR2 SMNVEV (reference sequence). V shed 4 bases, J shed 5 bases, and the junction held 3 bases outside the gene matches. The CDR3 runs to 14 residues. The CDR3 sequence is CASSWSGGNNEQFF. The CDR3 DNA follows: TGTGCCAGCAGTTGGAGCGGGGGGAACAATGAGCAGTTCTTC.

This clonotype was counted only a few times. The rearrangement links TRBV11-1 to TRBJ2-5; TRBD2 is a possible D gene (5 bases). Germline values: CDR1 SGHAT, CDR2 FQDESV (reference sequence). The V end lost 7 bases, the J end lost 5 bases, and 20 bases lay between the germline ends. There are 15 residues in the CDR3. CDR3 nucleotides: TGTGCCAGCACCCGAGAGGGCGGAGAGGCTGAGACCCAGTACTTC. Its protein is CASTREGGEAETQYF.

Details on this clonotype: Compared with germline, one end of the junction differs, possibly owing to a read error. The chain combines TRBV12-3 or TRBV12-4 with TRBJ2-5; D perhaps matches TRBD1 (6 bases). There are 15 residues in the CDR3. CDR3 coding DNA: TGTGCCAGCAGTTCATCCAGGACAGCACAAGAGACTCAGTACTTC. This translates into CASSSSRTAQETQYF.

The CDR3 region is CASSTLGGLPGYF. The CDR3 nucleotides are TGTGCCAGCAGCACCCTTGGGGGTTTACCGGGGTATTTT. This chain uses TRBV12-3 or TRBV12-4 with TRBJ2-3, with D perhaps TRBD1 or TRBD2 (5 bases each). The CDR3 loop spans 13 amino acids. V gave up 6 bases and J gave up 14 bases, with 21 bases separating them.

The rearrangement links TRBV20-1 to TRBJ1-3; no reliable D call. Germline CDR1 reads DFQATT; CDR2 reads SNEGSKA (reference sequence). The ends were cut back, 1 base at V and 4 bases at J, with 17 bases in the middle. The CDR3 runs 16 residues. This CDR3 reads CSARAYRTLPGNTIYF. CDR3 DNA: TGCAGTGCTAGAGCGTATAGGACCCTTCCCGGAAACACCATATATTTT.

The rearrangement links TRBV4-1 to TRBJ1-5, with D unresolved. The V gene lost 1 base and the J gene lost 4 bases, with 14 bases spanning the gap. Germline V gene lookup returns CDR1 MGHRA and CDR2 YSYEKL. This CDR3 comprises 16 residues. The CDR3 here is CASSQGGSGRNQPQHF. CDR3 DNA sequence: TGCGCCAGCAGCCAAGGGGGTTCGGGGAGGAATCAGCCCCAGCATTTT.

This chain links TRBV7-3 with TRBJ2-3, with a weak D call TRBD1 (5 bases). CDR1 is SGHTA, CDR2 FQGTGA, per germline. V was clipped by 8 bases and J by 6 bases, with 15 bases between them. CDR3 length equals 13 residues. The CDR3 is CASGASTGDTQYF. Written as DNA, the CDR3 is TGTGCCAGCGGGGCTTCTACTGGGGATACGCAGTATTTT.

The chain recombines TRBV12-3 or TRBV12-4 with TRBJ2-5, with D tentatively TRBD1 or TRBD2 (5 bases each). Between the trimmed V and J ends, which lost 5 bases and 7 bases, there was a span of 14 bases. The CDR3 runs 13 residues. CDR3 residues: CASSPPGSVTQYF. CDR3 bases: TGTGCCAGCAGTCCCCCAGGGAGCGTGACCCAGTACTTC.